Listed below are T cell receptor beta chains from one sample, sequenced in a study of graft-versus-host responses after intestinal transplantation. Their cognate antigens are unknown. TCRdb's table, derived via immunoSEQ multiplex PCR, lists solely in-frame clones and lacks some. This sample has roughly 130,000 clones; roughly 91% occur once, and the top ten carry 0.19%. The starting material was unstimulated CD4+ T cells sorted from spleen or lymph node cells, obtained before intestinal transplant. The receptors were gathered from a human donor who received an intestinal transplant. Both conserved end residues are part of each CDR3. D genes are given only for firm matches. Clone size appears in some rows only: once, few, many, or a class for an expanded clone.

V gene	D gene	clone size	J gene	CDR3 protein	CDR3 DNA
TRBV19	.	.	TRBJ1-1	CASSIVGADTEAFF	TGTGCCAGTAGTATAGTTGGGGCGGACACTGAAGCTTTCTTT
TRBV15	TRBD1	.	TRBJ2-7	CATSRVSGTGGFYEQYF	TGTGCCACCAGCAGAGTCTCCGGGACAGGGGGCTTCTACGAGCAGTACTTC
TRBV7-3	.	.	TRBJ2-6	CASRSDGANVLTF	TGTGCCAGCAGGTCGGATGGGGCCAACGTCCTGACTTTC
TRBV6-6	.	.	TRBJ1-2	CASSDQGAGGYTF	TGTGCCAGCAGTGACCAGGGAGCTGGGGGCTACACCTTC
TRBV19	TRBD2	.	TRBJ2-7	CASSMVTSAYEQYF	TGTGCCAGTAGTATGGTGACTAGCGCCTACGAGCAGTACTTC
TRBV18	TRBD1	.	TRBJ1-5	CASSPRTGNQPQHF	TGTGCCAGCTCGCCGAGGACAGGGAATCAGCCCCAGCATTTT
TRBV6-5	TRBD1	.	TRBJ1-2	CASSYLGQGGGYTF	TGTGCCAGCAGTTACCTTGGACAGGGGGGTGGCTACACCTTC
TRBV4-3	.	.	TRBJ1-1	CASSLGRAMNTEAFF	TGCGCCAGCAGCCTTGGCAGGGCCATGAACACTGAAGCTTTCTTT
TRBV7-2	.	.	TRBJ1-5	CASSPNSNQPQHF	TGTGCCAGCAGCCCTAATAGCAATCAGCCCCAGCATTTT
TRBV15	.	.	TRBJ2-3	CATSRDSVTDTQYF	TGTGCCACCAGCAGGGACAGTGTCACAGATACGCAGTATTTT
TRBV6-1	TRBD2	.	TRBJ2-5	CASTPPVGGGGTQYF	TGTGCCAGCACCCCCCCAGTCGGGGGGGGCGGGACCCAGTACTTC
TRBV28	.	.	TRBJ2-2	CASSSYGGNTGELFF	TGTGCCAGCAGTTCCTATGGGGGGAACACCGGGGAGCTGTTTTTT
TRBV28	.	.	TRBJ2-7	CASSFLSYEQYF	TGTGCCAGCAGTTTTCTCTCCTACGAGCAGTACTTC
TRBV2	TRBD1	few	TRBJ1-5	CASSPGTGLVAQHF	TGTGCCAGCAGTCCGGGGACAGGCCTGGTGGCCCAGCATTTT
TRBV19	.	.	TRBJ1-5	CASSIVNGIGQPQHF	TGTGCCAGTAGTATAGTAAACGGAATTGGTCAGCCCCAGCATTTT
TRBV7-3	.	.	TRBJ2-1	CASSSWRGLTYNEQFF	TGTGCCAGCAGCTCTTGGCGGGGCCTAACCTACAATGAGCAGTTCTTC
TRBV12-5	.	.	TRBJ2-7	CASGSAARPYEQYF	TGTGCTAGTGGTTCTGCGGCGAGGCCCTACGAGCAGTACTTC
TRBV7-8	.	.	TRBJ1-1	CASSLDGGANTEAFF	TGTGCCAGCAGCTTAGACGGGGGTGCGAACACTGAAGCTTTCTTT
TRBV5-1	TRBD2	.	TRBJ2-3	CASSPGPTSGRKADTQYF	TGCGCCAGCAGCCCAGGCCCGACTAGCGGGAGGAAAGCAGATACGCAGTATTTT
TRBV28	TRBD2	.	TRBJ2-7	CASSPRLAQTYEQYF	TGTGCCAGCAGTCCAAGACTAGCTCAGACCTACGAGCAGTACTTC
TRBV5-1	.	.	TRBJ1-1	CASSHLPGILDTEAFF	TGCGCCAGCAGCCACTTACCGGGCATACTGGACACTGAAGCTTTCTTT
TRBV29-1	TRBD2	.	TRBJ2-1	CSVQTSGSHDEQFF	TGCAGCGTGCAAACTAGCGGGAGCCACGATGAGCAGTTCTTC
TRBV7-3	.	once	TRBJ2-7	CASSWWTANPYEQYF	TGTGCCAGCAGCTGGTGGACCGCCAACCCTTACGAGCAGTACTTC
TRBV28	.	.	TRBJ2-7	CASSLLFRIYEQYF	TGTGCCAGCAGTTTATTATTTAGGATCTACGAGCAGTACTTC
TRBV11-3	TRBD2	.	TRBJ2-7	CASSLGTSGRALPFYEQYF	TGTGCCAGCAGCTTAGGAACTAGCGGGAGGGCCCTCCCATTCTACGAGCAGTACTTC
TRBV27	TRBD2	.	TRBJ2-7	CASSLSTSGRYEQYF	TGTGCCAGCAGTTTATCGACTAGCGGGAGGTACGAGCAGTACTTC
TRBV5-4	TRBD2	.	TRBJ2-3	CASSLTSGTDTQYF	TGTGCCAGCAGCTTGACTAGCGGGACAGATACGCAGTATTTT
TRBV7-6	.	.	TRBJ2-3	CASSLIRDTQYF	TGTGCCAGCAGCTTGATAAGAGATACGCAGTATTTT
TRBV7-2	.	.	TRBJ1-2	CASSLAAGAKTSRSYTF	TGTGCCAGCAGCTTAGCGGCAGGGGCGAAGACATCCAGGAGCTACACCTTC
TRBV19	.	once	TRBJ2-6	CASSKGHSGANVLTF	TGTGCCAGTAGTAAAGGACACTCTGGGGCCAACGTCCTGACTTTC
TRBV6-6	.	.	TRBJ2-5	CASSYSFGGAETQYF	TGTGCCAGCAGTTACTCGTTTGGGGGTGCGGAGACCCAGTACTTC
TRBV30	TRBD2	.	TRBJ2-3	CAWMYGGRGTDTQYF	TGTGCCTGGATGTACGGGGGGAGAGGCACAGATACGCAGTATTTT
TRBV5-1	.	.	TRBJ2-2	CASSITAGELFF	TGCGCCAGCAGCATAACGGCCGGGGAGCTGTTTTTT
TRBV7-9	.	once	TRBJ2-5	CASSPLGGGGETQYF	TGTGCCAGCAGCCCCCTTGGGGGAGGCGGGGAGACCCAGTACTTC
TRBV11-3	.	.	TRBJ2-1	CASSLDGVGNEQFF	TGTGCCAGCAGCTTAGATGGAGTAGGGAATGAGCAGTTCTTC
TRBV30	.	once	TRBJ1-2	CAWSVGGYGYTF	TGTGCCTGGAGTGTAGGAGGCTATGGCTACACCTTC
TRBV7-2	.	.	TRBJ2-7	CASSPYNEQYF	TGTGCCAGCAGCCCTTACAATGAGCAGTACTTC
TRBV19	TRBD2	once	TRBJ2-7	CASSMPGGAYEQYF	TGTGCCAGTAGTATGCCGGGGGGGGCCTACGAGCAGTACTTC
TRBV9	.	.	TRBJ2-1	CASSVALGNEQFF	TGTGCCAGCAGCGTAGCTTTGGGCAATGAGCAGTTCTTC
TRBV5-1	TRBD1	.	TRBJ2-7	CASSPWTGDYEQYF	TGCGCCAGCAGCCCCTGGACAGGGGATTACGAGCAGTACTTC
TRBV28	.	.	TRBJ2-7	CASSFPTGAKYEQYF	TGTGCCAGCAGTTTCCCAACGGGAGCCAAATACGAGCAGTACTTC
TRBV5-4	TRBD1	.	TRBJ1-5	CASSLGPGPGGPQHF	TGTGCCAGCAGCCTTGGCCCAGGGCCAGGGGGGCCCCAGCATTTT
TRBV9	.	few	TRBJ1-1	CASSVGVDTEAFF	TGTGCCAGCAGCGTAGGGGTTGACACTGAAGCTTTCTTT
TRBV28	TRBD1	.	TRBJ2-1	CASSLPSTGGGEQFF	TGTGCCAGCAGTCTCCCATCGACAGGGGGCGGTGAGCAGTTCTTC
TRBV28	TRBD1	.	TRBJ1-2	CASRVRDSRYGYTF	TGTGCCAGCAGGGTCCGGGACAGTCGCTATGGCTACACCTTC
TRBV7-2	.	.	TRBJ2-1	CASSLLQGGTNEQFF	TGTGCCAGCAGCTTATTGCAGGGTGGAACGAATGAGCAGTTCTTC
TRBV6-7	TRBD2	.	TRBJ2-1	CASSYSGTSGPDNEQFF	TGTGCCAGCAGTTACTCGGGGACTAGCGGGCCAGACAATGAGCAGTTCTTC
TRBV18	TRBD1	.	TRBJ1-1	CASSLGQGRVTEAFF	TGTGCCAGCTCACTCGGACAGGGTCGGGTCACTGAAGCTTTCTTT
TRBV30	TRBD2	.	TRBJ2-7	CAWSPGLEINEQYF	TGTGCCTGGAGTCCGGGACTAGAAATCAACGAGCAGTACTTC